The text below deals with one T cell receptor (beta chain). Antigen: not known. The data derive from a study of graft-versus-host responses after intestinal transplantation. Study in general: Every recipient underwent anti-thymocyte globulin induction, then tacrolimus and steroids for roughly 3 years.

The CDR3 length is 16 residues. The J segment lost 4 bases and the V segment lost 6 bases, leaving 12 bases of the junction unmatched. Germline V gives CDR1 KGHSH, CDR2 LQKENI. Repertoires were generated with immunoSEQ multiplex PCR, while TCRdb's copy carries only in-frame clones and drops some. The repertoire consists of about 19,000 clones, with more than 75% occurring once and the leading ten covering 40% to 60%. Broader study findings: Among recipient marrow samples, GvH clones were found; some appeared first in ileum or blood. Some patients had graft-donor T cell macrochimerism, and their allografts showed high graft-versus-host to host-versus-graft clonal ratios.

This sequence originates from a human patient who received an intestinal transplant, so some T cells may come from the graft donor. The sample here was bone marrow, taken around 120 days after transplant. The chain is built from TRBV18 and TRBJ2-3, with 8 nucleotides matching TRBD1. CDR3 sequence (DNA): TGTGCCAGCTCCCCCCTTGCCTCACAGGGGGCAGATACGCAGTATTTT. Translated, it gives CASSPLASQGADTQYF.